The entry below gives a single T cell receptor beta chain sequence along with its context. What it recognizes is unknown. This record comes from a study of T cell responses to AZD1222 COVID-19 vaccine. At the level of the study: Second-dose schedules of about 4 or about 12 weeks were combined.

The CDR3 totals 12 residues. CDR1 SGDLS and CDR2 YYNGEE come from the germline V gene. Deletions cut 0 bases from V and 8 bases from J, with 8 bases between. Assay used: immunoSEQ multiplex PCR; TCRdb lists only in-frame clones, some missing. The table has approximately 140,000 clones, roughly 92% seen once; the top ten hold 5% to 5.5%. Notes on the study in general: Seropositivity was recorded at baseline in only six AZD1222 recipients. Unmutated regions of variants are reportedly targeted by nearly half of spike-specific TCRs. Donors, mostly white British, included more females; clonal diversity was possibly underestimated.

Sequencing used peripheral blood, obtained on day 0 of AZD1222 vaccination. This TCR derives from an adult in good health. The chain joins TRBV9 to TRBJ1-2; unclear D gene. CDR3 DNA sequence: TGTGCCAGCAGCGTAGGGGCTGGGGGCTACACCTTC. Protein: CASSVGAGGYTF.